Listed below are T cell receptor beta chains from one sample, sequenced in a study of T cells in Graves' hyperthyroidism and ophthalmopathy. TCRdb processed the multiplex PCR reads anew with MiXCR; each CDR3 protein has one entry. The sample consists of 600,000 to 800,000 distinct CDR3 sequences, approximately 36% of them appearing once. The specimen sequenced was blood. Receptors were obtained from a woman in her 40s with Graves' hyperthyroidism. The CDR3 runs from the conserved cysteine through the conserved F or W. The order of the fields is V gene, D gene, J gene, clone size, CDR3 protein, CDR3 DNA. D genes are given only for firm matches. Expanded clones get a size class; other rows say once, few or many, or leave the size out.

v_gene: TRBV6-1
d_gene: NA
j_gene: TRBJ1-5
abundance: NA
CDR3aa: CASSSLLVAGDNQPQHF
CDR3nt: TGTGCCAGCAGCTCCCTTTTGGTGGCAGGGGACAATCAGCCCCAGCATTTT

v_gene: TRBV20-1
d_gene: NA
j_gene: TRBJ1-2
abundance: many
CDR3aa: CSASFHGYTF
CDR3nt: TGCAGTGCTAGTTTCCATGGCTACACCTTC

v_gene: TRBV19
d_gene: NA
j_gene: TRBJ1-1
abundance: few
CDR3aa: CASSIVPGSRTEAFF
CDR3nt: TGTGCCAGTAGTATAGTTCCCGGGAGCAGAACTGAAGCTTTCTTT

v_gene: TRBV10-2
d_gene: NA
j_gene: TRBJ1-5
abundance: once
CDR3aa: CASSGGRINQPQHF
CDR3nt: TGCGCCAGCAGTGGGGGACGCATCAATCAGCCCCAGCATTTT

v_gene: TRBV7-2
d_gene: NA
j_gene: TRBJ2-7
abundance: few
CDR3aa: CASSLAARGSEQYF
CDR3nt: TGTGCCAGCAGCTTAGCTGCCCGGGGGAGCGAGCAGTACTTC

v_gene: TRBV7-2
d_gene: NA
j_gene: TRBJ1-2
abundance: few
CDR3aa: CASSLDQGRGNYGYTF
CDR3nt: TGTGCCAGCAGCTTAGATCAAGGCAGGGGCAACTATGGCTACACCTTC

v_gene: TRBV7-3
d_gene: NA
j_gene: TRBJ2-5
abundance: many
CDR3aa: CASSLSTQETQYF
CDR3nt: TGTGCCAGCAGCTTAAGTACCCAAGAGACCCAGTACTTC

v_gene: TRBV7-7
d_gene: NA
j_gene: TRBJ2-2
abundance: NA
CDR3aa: CASSPGLYQGTTGELSF
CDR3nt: TGTGCTAGCAGCCCCGGACTATATCAGGGGACCACCGGGGAGCTGTCTTTT

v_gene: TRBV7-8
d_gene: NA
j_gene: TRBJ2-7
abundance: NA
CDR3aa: CASMVTNYEQYF
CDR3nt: TGTGCCAGCATGGTCACCAACTACGAGCAGTACTTC

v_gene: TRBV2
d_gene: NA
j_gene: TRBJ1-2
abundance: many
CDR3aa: CASSQALANYGYTF
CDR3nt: TGTGCCAGCTCTCAGGCATTAGCTAACTATGGCTACACCTTC

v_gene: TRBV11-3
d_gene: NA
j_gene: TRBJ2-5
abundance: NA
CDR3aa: CASSQGAGTTQETQYF
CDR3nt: TGTGCCAGCAGCCAAGGGGCGGGCACTACCCAAGAGACCCAGTACTTC

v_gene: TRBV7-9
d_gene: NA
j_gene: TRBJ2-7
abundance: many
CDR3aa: CASSPRQGGDEQYF
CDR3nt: TGTGCCAGCAGCCCCCGACAGGGAGGGGACGAGCAGTACTTC

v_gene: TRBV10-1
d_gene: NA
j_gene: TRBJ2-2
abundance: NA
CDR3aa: CASSERLRTSDTGELFF
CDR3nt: TGCGCCAGCAGTGAGAGGTTGCGGACGTCCGACACCGGGGAGCTGTTTTTT

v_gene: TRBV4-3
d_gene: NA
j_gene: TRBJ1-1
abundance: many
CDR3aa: CASSQRRITEAFF
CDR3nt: TGCGCCAGCAGCCAACGACGGATCACTGAAGCTTTCTTT

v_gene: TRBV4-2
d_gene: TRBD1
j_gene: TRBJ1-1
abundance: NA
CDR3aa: CASSQGQGAVTEAFF
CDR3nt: TGTGCCAGCAGCCAAGGCCAGGGGGCGGTCACTGAAGCTTTCTTT

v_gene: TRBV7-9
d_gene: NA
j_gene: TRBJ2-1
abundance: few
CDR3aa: CASRRAGPYNEQFF
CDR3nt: TGTGCCAGCAGACGAGCGGGCCCTTACAATGAGCAGTTCTTC

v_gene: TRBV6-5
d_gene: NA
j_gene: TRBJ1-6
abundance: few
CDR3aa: CASSTLHDSPLHF
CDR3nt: TGTGCCAGCAGTACCCTTCACGATTCACCCCTCCACTTT

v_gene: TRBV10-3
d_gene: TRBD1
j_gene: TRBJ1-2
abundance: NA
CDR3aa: CAISEKVDRVTYGYTF
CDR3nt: TGTGCCATCAGTGAGAAAGTGGACAGGGTGACCTATGGCTACACCTTC

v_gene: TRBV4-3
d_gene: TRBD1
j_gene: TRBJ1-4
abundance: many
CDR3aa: CASSHATGTGGEKLFF
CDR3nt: TGCGCCAGCAGCCATGCGACCGGGACAGGGGGTGAAAAACTGTTTTTT

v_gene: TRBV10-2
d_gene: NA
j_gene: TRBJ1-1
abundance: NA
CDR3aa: CASRANDRNTEAFF
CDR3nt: TGCGCCAGCAGGGCCAATGACAGGAACACTGAAGCTTTCTTT

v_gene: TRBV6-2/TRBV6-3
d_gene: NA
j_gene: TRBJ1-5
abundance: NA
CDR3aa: CASSRHYRVDSNQPQHF
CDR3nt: TGTGCCAGCAGTCGTCACTACAGGGTTGATAGCAATCAGCCCCAGCATTTT

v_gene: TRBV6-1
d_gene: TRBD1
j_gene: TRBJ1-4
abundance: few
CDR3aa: CASSYAGGFEKLFF
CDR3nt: TGTGCCAGCAGTTACGCAGGGGGCTTCGAAAAACTGTTTTTT

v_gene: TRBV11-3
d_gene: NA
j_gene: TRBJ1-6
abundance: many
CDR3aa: CASSWRGVDSPLHF
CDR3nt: TGTGCCAGCAGCTGGAGGGGAGTCGATTCACCCCTCCACTTT

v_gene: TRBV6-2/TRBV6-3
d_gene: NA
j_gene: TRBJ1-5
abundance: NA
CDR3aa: CASSYFGGWDQPQHF
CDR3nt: TGTGCCAGCAGTTACTTTGGGGGCTGGGATCAGCCCCAGCATTTT

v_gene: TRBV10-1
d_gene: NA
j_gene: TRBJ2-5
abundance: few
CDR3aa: CASSATGAQETQYF
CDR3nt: TGCGCCAGCAGTGCTACCGGGGCCCAAGAGACCCAGTACTTC

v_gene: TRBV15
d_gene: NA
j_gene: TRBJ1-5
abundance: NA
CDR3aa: CATSSTGYQPQHF
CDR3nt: TGTGCCACCAGCAGCACGGGATATCAGCCCCAGCATTTT

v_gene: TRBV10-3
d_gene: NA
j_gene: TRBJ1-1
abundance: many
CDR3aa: CATRTGNTEAFF
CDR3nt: TGTGCCACCCGGACGGGGAACACTGAAGCTTTCTTT

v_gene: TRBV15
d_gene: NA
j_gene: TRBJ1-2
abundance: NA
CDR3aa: CATSPRREGVYDYGYTF
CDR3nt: TGTGCCACCAGCCCCAGGAGGGAAGGGGTGTATGACTATGGCTACACCTTC

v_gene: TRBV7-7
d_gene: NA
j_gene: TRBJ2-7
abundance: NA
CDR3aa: CASGLAGNYEQYF
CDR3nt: TGTGCTAGCGGCTTAGCAGGGAACTACGAGCAGTACTTC

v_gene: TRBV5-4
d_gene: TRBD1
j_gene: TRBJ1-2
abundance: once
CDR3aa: CASSSPGTGNDGYTF
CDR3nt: TGTGCCAGCTCTTCTCCCGGGACAGGCAACGATGGCTACACCTTC

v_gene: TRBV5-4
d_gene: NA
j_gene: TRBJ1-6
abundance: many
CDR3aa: CASSSTDSPLHF
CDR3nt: TGTGCCAGCAGCAGCACAGATTCACCCCTCCACTTT

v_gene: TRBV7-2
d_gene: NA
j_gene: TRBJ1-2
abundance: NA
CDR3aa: CASSLGGFGGYTF
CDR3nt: TGTGCCAGCAGCTTAGGGGGGTTCGGCGGCTACACCTTC

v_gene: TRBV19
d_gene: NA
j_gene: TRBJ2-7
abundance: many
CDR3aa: CASSIGRADLRGEQYF
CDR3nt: TGTGCCAGTAGTATAGGACGGGCCGACCTAAGGGGAGAGCAGTACTTC

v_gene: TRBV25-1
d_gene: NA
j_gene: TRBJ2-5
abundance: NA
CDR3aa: CASSSPRKAQETQYF
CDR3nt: TGTGCCAGCAGTAGTCCCCGGAAAGCGCAAGAGACCCAGTACTTC

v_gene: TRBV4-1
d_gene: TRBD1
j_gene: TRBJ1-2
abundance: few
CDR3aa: CASSQDVGGVYGYTF
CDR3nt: TGCGCCAGCAGCCAAGATGTAGGGGGCGTCTATGGCTACACCTTC

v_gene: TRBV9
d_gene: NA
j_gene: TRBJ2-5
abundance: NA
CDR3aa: CASSGPQYQETQYF
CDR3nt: TGTGCCAGCAGCGGTCCCCAGTACCAAGAGACCCAGTACTTC

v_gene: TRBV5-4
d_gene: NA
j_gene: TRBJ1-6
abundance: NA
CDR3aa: CASSVTGFNSPLHF
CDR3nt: TGTGCCAGCAGCGTGACAGGTTTTAATTCACCCCTCCACTTT

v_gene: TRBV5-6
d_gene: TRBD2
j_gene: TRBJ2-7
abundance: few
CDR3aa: CASSFWLAGGSTFREQYF
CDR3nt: TGTGCCAGCAGCTTTTGGCTAGCGGGGGGGTCGACTTTTCGCGAGCAGTACTTC

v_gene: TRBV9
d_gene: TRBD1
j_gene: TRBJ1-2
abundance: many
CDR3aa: CASSEGGTGNYGYTF
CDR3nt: TGTGCCAGCAGCGAGGGAGGGACAGGGAATTATGGCTACACCTTC

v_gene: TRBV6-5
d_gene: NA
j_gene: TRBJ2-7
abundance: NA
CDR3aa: CASSYPDGYEQYF
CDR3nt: TGTGCCAGCAGTTACCCCGACGGATACGAGCAGTACTTC

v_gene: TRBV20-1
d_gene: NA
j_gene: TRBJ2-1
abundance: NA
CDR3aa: CSARDEATRNEQFF
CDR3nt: TGCAGTGCTAGAGATGAGGCCACCAGGAATGAGCAGTTCTTC

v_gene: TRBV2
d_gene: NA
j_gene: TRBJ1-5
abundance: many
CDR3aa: CASSESLLFQPQHF
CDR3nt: TGTGCCAGCAGTGAGTCCCTCCTCTTCCAGCCCCAGCATTTT

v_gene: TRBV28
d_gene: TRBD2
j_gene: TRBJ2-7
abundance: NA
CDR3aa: CASSPPPGTIYEQYF
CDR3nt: TGTGCCAGCAGTCCACCTCCCGGGACTATCTACGAGCAGTACTTC

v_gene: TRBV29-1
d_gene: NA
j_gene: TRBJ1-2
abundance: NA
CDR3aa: CSVDTKGTGYTF
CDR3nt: TGCAGCGTTGATACAAAGGGAACTGGCTACACCTTC

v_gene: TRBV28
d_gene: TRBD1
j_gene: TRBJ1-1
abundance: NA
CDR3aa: CASSTTRQGFTEAFF
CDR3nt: TGTGCCAGCAGTACAACCCGACAGGGTTTCACTGAAGCTTTCTTT

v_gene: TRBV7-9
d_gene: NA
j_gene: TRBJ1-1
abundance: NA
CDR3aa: CASSLGHGMNTEAFF
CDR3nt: TGTGCCAGCAGCCTTGGACATGGTATGAACACTGAAGCTTTCTTT

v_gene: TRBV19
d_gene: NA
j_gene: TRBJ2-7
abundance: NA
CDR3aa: CASSAVSGYEQYF
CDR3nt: TGTGCCAGTAGTGCCGTTTCGGGCTACGAGCAGTACTTC

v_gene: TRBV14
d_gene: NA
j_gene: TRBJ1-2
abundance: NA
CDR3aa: CASSRGARGYGGYTF
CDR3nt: TGTGCCAGCAGCCGCGGGGCGAGGGGCTACGGTGGCTACACCTTC

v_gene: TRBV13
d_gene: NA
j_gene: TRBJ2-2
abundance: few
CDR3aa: CASSDGGRTGELFF
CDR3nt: TGTGCCAGCAGCGACGGTGGGCGGACCGGGGAGCTGTTTTTT

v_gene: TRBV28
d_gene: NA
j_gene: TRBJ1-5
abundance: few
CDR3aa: CASSLWAPNQPQHF
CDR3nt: TGTGCCAGCAGTTTGTGGGCCCCCAATCAGCCCCAGCATTTT

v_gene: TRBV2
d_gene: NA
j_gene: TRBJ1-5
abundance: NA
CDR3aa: CASSYDDQPQHF
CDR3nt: TGTGCCAGCAGTTATGATGATCAGCCCCAGCATTTT

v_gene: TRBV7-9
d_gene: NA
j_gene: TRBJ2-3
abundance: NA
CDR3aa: CASSLAVGTDTQYF
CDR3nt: TGTGCCAGCAGCTTAGCGGTGGGCACAGATACGCAGTATTTT

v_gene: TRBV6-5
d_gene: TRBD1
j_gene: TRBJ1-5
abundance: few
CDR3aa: CASSSDRDEGNQPQHF
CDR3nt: TGTGCCAGCAGTTCGGACAGGGATGAGGGCAATCAGCCCCAGCATTTT

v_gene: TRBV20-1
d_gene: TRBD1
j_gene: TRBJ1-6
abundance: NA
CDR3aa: CSARDMQGGSGSPLHF
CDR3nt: TGCAGTGCTAGGGACATGCAAGGGGGCTCGGGTTCACCCCTCCACTTT

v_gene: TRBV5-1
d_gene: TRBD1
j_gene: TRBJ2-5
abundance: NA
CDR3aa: CASSLVGQGDLETQYF
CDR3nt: TGCGCCAGCAGCTTGGTGGGACAGGGAGATTTGGAGACCCAGTACTTC

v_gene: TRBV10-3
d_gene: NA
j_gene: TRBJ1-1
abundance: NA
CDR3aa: CAISERETEAFF
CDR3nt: TGTGCCATCAGTGAGAGGGAAACTGAAGCTTTCTTT

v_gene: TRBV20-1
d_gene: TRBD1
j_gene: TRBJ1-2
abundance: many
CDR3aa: CSAPLGTANYGYTF
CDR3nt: TGCAGTGCTCCACTTGGGACAGCGAACTATGGCTACACCTTC

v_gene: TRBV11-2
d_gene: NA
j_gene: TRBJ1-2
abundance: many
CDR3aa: CASSPGPSYGYTF
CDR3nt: TGTGCCAGCAGCCCAGGGCCCAGCTATGGCTACACCTTC

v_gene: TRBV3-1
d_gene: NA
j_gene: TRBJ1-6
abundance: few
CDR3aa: CASSQEKSPLHF
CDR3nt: TGTGCCAGCAGCCAAGAGAAATCACCCCTCCACTTT